This record concerns one TCR beta chain sequence. No antigen is known for it. This specimen belongs to a study of cytomegalovirus exposure and HLA in healthy donors. Whole-study results and caveats: Within the approximately 130 validation repertoires, first-cohort TCR clusters tended to co-occur, according to a later analysis. Reports showed the classifier diagnosing cytomegalovirus status with high specificity and sensitivity. Among TCR beta chains, those listed as cytomegalovirus-associated numbered about 160.

The donors formed part of the roughly 120-subject validation cohort, distinct from the roughly 640-subject first cohort. The CDR3 is made up of 16 amino acids. Trimming removed 0 bases from V and 5 bases from J; junction bases left unmatched: 5. Looked up from germline, CDR1 is SGHRS and CDR2 is YFSETQ. The assay was immunoSEQ multiplex PCR, and TCRdb's table has in-frame clones only and misses some. The table records more than 70,000 clones, about 96% of them present only once. The TCR was taken from a man younger than 30 in good health and CMV-seropositive. The sample taken for sequencing was PBMCs. The rearrangement links TRBV5-1 to TRBJ1-5; 10 bases fit TRBD1. The CDR3 bases are TGCGCCAGCAGCTTGGGTTCGGGACAGGGGTATCAGCCCCAGCATTTT. Its translation: CASSLGSGQGYQPQHF.